The 18 T cell receptor beta chains in this list originate from one sample, sequenced in a study of immune cell composition in non-small cell lung cancer. Using immunoSEQ multiplex PCR, the repertoire was profiled, and TCRdb retains in-frame clones only, with some absent. The sample lists 6,600 or so clones, around 75% occurring once. The sequenced sample consisted of lung tumor tissue. These receptor sequences come from a human donor with non-small cell lung cancer.

The V and J genes are TRBV27 and TRBJ2-5, with TRBD2 as a possible D gene (5 bases). Germline-derived CDR1 and CDR2 are MNHEY and SMNVEV (reference sequence). The CDR3 is 16 residues long. The V end was cut by 8 bases, the J end by 4 bases, with 23 bases between. CDR3 protein: CASHPFRDGRTETQYF. The CDR3 DNA reads as TGTGCCAGCCACCCTTTCCGGGATGGCAGGACAGAGACCCAGTACTTC.

J is TRBJ2-5 and V is TRBV6-6; 9 bases fit TRBD2. The germline V gene has CDR1 MNHNY and CDR2 SVGAGI (reference sequence). The CDR3 is 16 amino acids. The V gene end was trimmed by 2 bases and the J gene end by 5 bases; junction bases not matched to a gene: 9. The CDR3 spells CASSYDLAGDRETQYF. CDR3 nucleotides: TGTGCCAGCAGTTACGATTTAGCGGGAGACAGGGAGACCCAGTACTTC.

CDR3 in amino acids: CASSFYSSPGEKGYTF. The DNA of the CDR3 is TGTGCCAGCAGCTTTTACAGCTCACCGGGGGAAAAAGGCTACACCTTC. The rearrangement uses TRBV11-1 and TRBJ1-2, with a possible D match to TRBD1 (5 bases). Per the germline V gene, CDR1 is SGHAT and CDR2 is FQDESV (reference sequence). V shed 3 bases and J shed 8 bases, with 22 bases lying between them. The CDR3 extends over 16 amino acids. Looking up the rest from reference TRBV11-1 and TRBJ1-2 gives the full variable domain: EAEVAQSPRYKITEKSQAVAFWCDPISGHATLYWYRQILGQGPELLVQFQDESVVDDSQLPKDRFSAERLKGVDSTLKIQPAELGDSAMYLCASSFYSSPGEKGYTFGSGTRLTVV.

The count of this clone is one. The genes are TRBV18 and TRBJ2-7; no reliable D call. The CDR3 contains 14 residues. Deletions cut 3 bases from V and 3 bases from J, with 12 bases between. Germline CDR1 and CDR2: KGHSH and LQKENI. The CDR3 protein is CASSPKSSGYEQYF. The DNA of the CDR3 is TGTGCCAGCTCACCCAAATCTTCAGGCTACGAGCAGTACTTC.

The chain couples TRBV7-7 to TRBJ2-1; a weak D match, TRBD2 (5 bases). Germline lookup yields CDR1 SSHAT and CDR2 FNYEAQ (reference sequence). There are 14 residues in the CDR3. Trimming took off 2 bases at V and 7 bases at J, with 12 bases between the two ends. The CDR3 region is CASSLNPSLNEQFF. The CDR3 nucleotides read TGTGCCAGCAGCTTAAATCCTAGCTTGAATGAGCAGTTCTTC.

This clone came up a few times. The chain joins TRBV11-2 to TRBJ2-1; possibly TRBD2 for D (5 bases). CDR1 is SGHAT and CDR2 is FQNNGV in the germline V gene. The V and J ends lost 1 base and 8 bases respectively, with 15 bases between them. The CDR3 has 15 residues. The CDR3 DNA follows: TGTGCCAGCAGCTTAGGATTCGGGGTTTCGGATGAGCAGTTCTTC. Its protein product is CASSLGFGVSDEQFF.

The chain uses TRBV13 and TRBJ1-2; D remains unclear. Looked up from germline, CDR1 is PRHDT and CDR2 is FYEKMQ (reference sequence). The CDR3 contains 16 residues. The V end was cut by 5 bases, the J end by 4 bases, with 20 bases between. CDR3 region: CASSHTRLLTGYGYTF. DNA for the CDR3: TGTGCCAGCAGCCACACACGCCTCCTCACGGGCTATGGCTACACCTTC.

V and J are TRBV5-1 and TRBJ2-2; 9 bases are shared with TRBD2. The V gene's germline CDR1 is SGHRS and CDR2 YFSETQ. V lost 6 bases and J lost 6; bases outside the gene matches: 12. CDR3 length equals 16 residues. The CDR3 region is CASTPFSSGSPGELFF. The CDR3 DNA follows: TGCGCCAGCACCCCCTTTAGTAGCGGGAGTCCCGGGGAGCTGTTTTTT.

V is TRBV18 and J is TRBJ2-7, with TRBD1 matching 11 bases. Germline CDR1 and CDR2: KGHSH and LQKENI. The CDR3 consists of 15 residues. The ends lost 2 bases at V and 7 bases at J; junction bases unmatched: 7. The CDR3 spells CASSPRTGGQGEQYF. The CDR3 DNA sequence: TGTGCCAGCTCACCAAGGACAGGGGGCCAGGGGGAGCAGTACTTC.

This clone was seen a handful of times. The chain's CDR3 is CASAVERGPNQPQHF. CDR3 sequence (DNA): TGTGCCAGCGCTGTGGAGAGAGGTCCCAATCAGCCCCAGCATTTT. The chain combines TRBV6-5 with TRBJ1-5; D not resolved. Trimming removed 8 bases at V and 3 bases at J, with 17 bases between. The CDR3 extends over 15 amino acids. Germline V gene data show CDR1 as MNHEY and CDR2 as SVGAGI.

The J gene is TRBJ1-1, the V gene TRBV5-4; 8 bases agree with TRBD1. Germline lookup yields CDR1 SGHNT and CDR2 YYREEE (reference sequence). V was pared by 4 bases and J by 9 bases, with 8 bases of the junction left unmatched. The CDR3 runs to 13 residues. The CDR3 here is CASSPGQDKKAFF. The CDR3 DNA reads as TGTGCCAGCAGCCCGGGACAGGATAAAAAAGCTTTCTTT.

The chain is built from TRBV19 and TRBJ1-1, with D hard to call. CDR1 is LNHDA and CDR2 is SQIVND in the germline V gene (reference sequence). Trimming removed 3 bases from V and 4 bases from J, with 18 bases in between. CDR3 length: 16 amino acids. CDR3 DNA sequence: TGTGCCAGTAGTATTATAGCAGTAGAGGAGGGCACTGAAGCTTTCTTT. Its protein product is CASSIIAVEEGTEAFF. The entire variable domain, with the rest obtained from reference TRBV19 and TRBJ1-1, is as follows: DGGITQSPKYLFRKEGQNVTLSCEQNLNHDAMYWYRQDPGQGLRLIYYSQIVNDFQKGDIAEGYSVSREKKESFPLTVTSAQKNPTAFYLCASSIIAVEEGTEAFFGQGTRLTVV.

The chain couples TRBV5-1 to TRBJ2-2; perhaps TRBD1 as D (5 bases). The CDR3 has 14 amino acids. Deletions cut 0 bases from V and 5 bases from J, with 8 bases between. In germline, CDR1 is SGHRS, CDR2 YFSETQ. The CDR3 DNA is TGCGCCAGCAGCTTGGCCAGGGTGACCGGGGAGCTGTTTTTT. Its translation is CASSLARVTGELFF. Drawing the rest from reference TRBV5-1 and TRBJ2-2, the complete variable domain is KAGVTQTPRYLIKTRGQQVTLSCSPISGHRSVSWYQQTPGQGLQFLFEYFSETQRNKGNFPGRFSGRQFSNSRSEMNVSTLELGDSALYLCASSLARVTGELFFGEGSRLTVL.

The chain carries TRBV21-1 and TRBJ1-6. TRBV21-1 is designated a pseudogene. This CDR3 has 15 amino acids. CDR3 amino acids: CASSNPKTENSPLHF. CDR3 in DNA: TGTGCCAGCAGCAACCCGAAGACTGAAAATTCACCCCTCCACTTT.

This clone has more than one count but fewer than ten. V gene TRBV7-9 combines with J gene TRBJ1-1; D is ambiguous. Trimming shortened V by 9 bases and J by 0 bases, and 14 bases separated the two germline ends. The CDR3 loop spans 14 amino acids. Looked up from germline, CDR1 is SEHNR and CDR2 is FQNEAQ (reference sequence). CDR3 protein: CASGTVLMNTEAFF. CDR3 in DNA: TGTGCCAGTGGTACGGTTCTCATGAACACTGAAGCTTTCTTT.

V and J are TRBV28 and TRBJ1-5; D is undetermined. V dropped 10 bases and J dropped 2 bases, with 15 bases sitting between them. The CDR3 is 14 amino acids. Germline loops: CDR1 MDHEN, CDR2 SYDVKM. The CDR3 protein is CATRDRRGNQPQHF. In DNA form, the CDR3 reads TGTGCCACCCGGGATCGACGAGGCAATCAGCCCCAGCATTTT. Looking up the rest from reference TRBV28 and TRBJ1-5 gives the full variable domain: DVKVTQSSRYLVKRTGEKVFLECVQDMDHENMFWYRQDPGLGLRLIYFSYDVKMKEKGDIPEGYSVSREKKERFSLILESASTNQTSMYLCATRDRRGNQPQHFGDGTRLSIL.

As regards this clone: An end of the junction differs from the germline gene, which may be a read error. Additional DNA sequences in this sample encode the identical CDR3. J is TRBJ2-5 and V is TRBV2; D is unresolved. The CDR3 has 12 amino acids. Per germline, CDR1 SNHLY and CDR2 FYNNEI. CDR3 region: CASLLSQETQYF. Written as DNA, the CDR3 is TGTGCCAGCTTACTTTCCCAAGAGACACAGTACTTC.

The chain employs TRBV5-1 and TRBJ2-7, with TRBD1 matching over 8 bases. The CDR3 loop spans 15 amino acids. Germline loops: CDR1 SGHRS, CDR2 YFSETQ. V dropped 4 bases and J dropped 5; count of bases not matched to a gene: 11. CDR3 residues: CASSPGQVVRDEQYF. The CDR3 region has the DNA TGCGCCAGCAGCCCGGGACAGGTGGTTCGAGACGAGCAGTACTTC.